The next 15 T cell receptor beta chains were all read from a single sample in a study of T-cell reconstitution after alpha-beta-depleted transplantation in children. For TCRbeta, the library was prepared with unique molecular identifiers. TCRdb used MiXCR to reprocess the PCR reads, holding one entry per CDR3 protein. The table lists approximately 200,000 distinct CDR3 sequences, less than 15% of them singletons. The sample here was PBMCs from the stem cell graft donor, taken from the stem cell graft. The receptors originated from a human donor who donated a stem cell graft to a child with acute lymphoblastic leukemia.

In this sample, this clonotype turned up a few times. V gene TRBV12-3 or TRBV12-4 combines with J gene TRBJ2-1; 13 bases fit TRBD2. There are 18 residues in the CDR3. The ends lost 1 base at V and 5 bases at J; junction bases unmatched: 8. This CDR3 is CASSLGLRGLAGHNEQFF. DNA for the CDR3: TGTGCCAGCAGTTTAGGGTTGAGGGGACTAGCGGGACACAATGAGCAGTTCTTC.

In its sample, this clonotype was seen many times. The J gene is TRBJ1-2, the V gene TRBV7-8; D gene unclear. CDR1 is SGHVS, CDR2 FQNEAQ, per germline. This CDR3 comprises 12 residues. V shed 5 bases and J shed 8 bases, with 12 bases lying between them. The CDR3 protein is CASSPGLRGYTF. The CDR3 DNA sequence: TGTGCCAGCAGCCCCGGCCTTAGAGGCTACACCTTC.

This clonotype was observed at least ten times. This chain uses TRBV6-2 or TRBV6-3 with TRBJ2-7, with unresolved D. Trimming took off 8 bases at V and 7 bases at J, with 15 bases between the two ends. Germline assignment: CDR1 MNHEY and CDR2 SVGEGT. This CDR3 comprises 12 residues. CDR3 residues: CASGSVVSEQYF. CDR3 sequence (DNA): TGTGCCAGCGGCTCCGTTGTATCGGAGCAGTACTTC.

Turning to this clonotype: Since a much larger clone is just one base distant, this may be a read error. The chain combines TRBV2 with TRBJ1-5, with TRBD1 matching 10 bases. Looked up from germline, CDR1 is SNHLY and CDR2 is FYNNEI. This CDR3 comprises 15 residues. The trim removed 7 bases at V and 9 bases at J, leaving 12 bases unmatched. The CDR3 region has the DNA TGTGCCAGCAAGACGGACAGGGGGAAGTCTCCGCCCCAGCATTTT. It translates to CASKTDRGKSPPQHF. Variable domain in full (rest from reference TRBV2 and TRBJ1-5): EPEVTQTPSHQVTQMGQEVILRCVPISNHLYFYWYRQILGQKVEFLVSFYNNEISEKSEIFDDQFSVERPDGSNFTLKIRSTKLEDSAMYFCASKTDRGKSPPQHFGDGTRLSIL.

In this sample, this clonotype turned up many times. For the CDR3, the DNA is TGTGCCAGCAGCGTTGGACTCTTCAATGAGCAGTTCTTC. Its translation: CASSVGLFNEQFF. The chain recombines TRBV7-9 with TRBJ2-1; D perhaps matches TRBD2 (5 bases). Germline V gene data show CDR1 as SEHNR and CDR2 as FQNEAQ (reference sequence). The CDR3 runs 13 residues. V lost 5 bases and J 6 bases, leaving 11 bases between the germline ends. The full variable domain, with the rest looked up from reference TRBV7-9 and TRBJ2-1, is DTGVSQNPRHKITKRGQNVTFRCDPISEHNRLYWYRQTLGQGPEFLTYFQNEAQLEKSRLLSDRFSAERPKGSFSTLEIQRTEQGDSAMYLCASSVGLFNEQFFGPGTRLTVL.

This clonotype was picked up a small number of times. This chain connects TRBV29-1 to TRBJ2-1; 10 bases fit TRBD2. CDR1 is SQVTM, CDR2 ANQGSEA, per germline. V shed 2 bases, J shed 0 bases, and the junction held 4 bases outside the gene matches. The CDR3 is made up of 16 amino acids. CDR3 in DNA: TGCAGCGTTGAATTGGCTAGCGGGAGCTCCTACAATGAGCAGTTCTTC. It translates to CSVELASGSSYNEQFF.

This clonotype occurred many times. The chain carries TRBV7-8 and TRBJ2-3; the match to TRBD1 covers 10 bases. This CDR3 is built from 17 residues. Looked up from germline, CDR1 is SGHVS and CDR2 is FQNEAQ. Trimming cost V 5 bases and J 2 bases; bases outside gene matches: 10. The CDR3 DNA sequence: TGTGCCAGCAGCACAAGATTCGGGACAGGGGACACAGATACGCAGTATTTT. It translates to CASSTRFGTGDTDTQYF.

This clonotype came up many times. V gene TRBV5-1 combines with J gene TRBJ2-7; D assignment may be TRBD1 or TRBD2 (7 bases each). Trimming pared 2 bases from V and 7 bases from J, leaving 19 bases between. This CDR3 comprises 15 residues. Germline CDR1 is SGHRS and CDR2 is YFSETQ. In DNA, the CDR3 is TGCGCCAGCAGCTTAAAACAGGGGCGGCGGGAGGAGCAGTACTTC. This sequence encodes CASSLKQGRREEQYF.

This chain uses TRBV5-1 with TRBJ2-3; D assignment may be TRBD1 or TRBD2 (5 bases each). V shed 7 bases and J shed 0 bases, with 18 bases lying between them. CDR1 and CDR2 from the germline V gene are SGHRS and YFSETQ. The CDR3 runs to 16 residues. The CDR3 protein is CASRPQGPPSTDTQYF. Written as DNA, the CDR3 is TGCGCCAGCCGACCCCAGGGACCACCCAGCACAGATACGCAGTATTTT.

This clonotype was observed a few times. The V call is TRBV3-1, the J call TRBJ2-5, with 9 nucleotides matching TRBD2. Per germline, CDR1 LGHDT and CDR2 YNNKEL (reference sequence). The CDR3 is 16 amino acids. V shed 1 base and J 1 base; nucleotides not matched to a gene: 4. CDR3 sequence (DNA): TGTGCCAGCAGCCAAGGACTAGCGGCCTCCCAAGAGACCCAGTACTTC. As protein: CASSQGLAASQETQYF.

The sample holds many counts of this clonotype. This chain links TRBV12-3 or TRBV12-4 with TRBJ2-2; a weak D match, TRBD2 (5 bases). The germline V and J ends were trimmed by 7 bases and 4 bases, with 16 bases remaining between them. The CDR3 covers 15 residues. CDR3 sequence (DNA): TGTGCCAGCAAGATAGAATCGGGGTTCACCGGGGAGCTGTTTTTT. Protein: CASKIESGFTGELFF.

This clonotype was recorded many times. The rearrangement links TRBV5-5 to TRBJ2-3, with a weak D call TRBD2 (6 bases). Germline CDR1 SGHKS, CDR2 YYEKEE (reference sequence). The CDR3 contains 18 residues. Trimming removed 2 bases at V and 4 bases at J, with 23 bases between. Here the CDR3 DNA reads TGTGCCAGCAGCTTTCCTATCGTTCGTGGAGGGCCGGCAGATACGCAGTATTTT. Translated, it gives CASSFPIVRGGPADTQYF.

This clonotype showed up many times. In nucleotides, the CDR3 is TGCAGTGCTAGAGTGCGGGAACCCACCGGGGAGCTGTTTTTT. This codes for CSARVREPTGELFF. The V and J genes are TRBV20-1 and TRBJ2-2, with D possibly TRBD2 on 6 matching bases. Per the germline V gene, CDR1 is DFQATT and CDR2 is SNEGSKA (reference sequence). Trimming took off 1 base at V and 4 bases at J, with 10 bases between the two ends. This CDR3 contains 14 residues.

The chain recombines TRBV5-1 with TRBJ1-5; D is possibly TRBD1 (5 bases). Germline V gene sequence: CDR1 SGHRS, CDR2 YFSETQ. V shed 4 bases and J shed 1 base, with 12 bases lying between them. The CDR3 length is 15 residues. The CDR3 spells CASSTGDGSNQPQHF. The CDR3 nucleotides read TGCGCCAGCAGCACCGGGGACGGGAGCAATCAGCCCCAGCATTTT.

The chain links TRBV28 to TRBJ2-3; 12 bases are a match to TRBD2. Germline values: CDR1 MDHEN, CDR2 SYDVKM. V shed 2 bases and J 6 bases; nucleotides not matched to a gene: 18. The CDR3 is 20 residues long. CDR3 amino acids: CASSLGPGRTSGMGRDTQYF. The CDR3 region has the DNA TGTGCCAGCAGTTTAGGGCCTGGACGGACTAGCGGGATGGGGCGGGATACGCAGTATTTT.